This entry describes one T cell receptor beta chain. What this receptor recognizes is not known. No base quality information exists; no much larger clone differs at one position. In total, about 650 healthy bone marrow donors made up the cohort. At the time of sampling, every cohort member was nominally healthy, though immune exposures that went unrecorded were likely present. The donor was CMV seronegative and was included in the group of a few hundred seronegative cohort members. Every donor gave a peripheral blood sample, and the peripheral blood mononuclear cells from that sample were used for TCR beta sequencing. The Qiagen DNeasy Blood Extraction Kit was used to extract genomic DNA from the blood cell samples. Library method: the immunoSEQ multiplex PCR assay. The multiplex PCR relied on a mix of 60 forward primers for TCR Vbeta segments and 13 reverse primers for TCR Jbeta segments. The CDR3 region of rearranged TCR beta genes was amplified from genomic DNA by a multiplex PCR assay. Amplified TCR beta libraries were sequenced as 87-base-pair reads on the Illumina HiSeq System. Concerning the study's data processing: In a later analysis, some 80 million unique TCR beta chains were counted across the 666 repertoires, and around 11 million of these chains were shared by at least two donors. To remove PCR and sequencing errors, raw reads were error-corrected and collapsed into unique sequences using a nearest-neighbor algorithm that merged closely related sequences. V, D and J gene segments were assigned by aligning CDR3 sequences to IMGT reference sequences. Each retained sequence needed at least a six-nucleotide match to both a V gene segment and a J gene segment. Rearrangements were called productive when the CDR3 lacked stop codons and stayed in frame with V and J; all others were non-productive. Following IMGT convention, CDR3 was defined as the stretch from the second conserved V-encoded cysteine to the conserved J-encoded phenylalanine. In an earlier analysis of roughly 580 of the donors, sequences lacking an unambiguous match to a single V gene segment were excluded. An earlier analysis of a few hundred of the donors classified V segments as functional when productive rearrangements were above 56.7% and as segregating when the standard deviation between donors was above 5%. A statistical classification framework was built to diagnose cytomegalovirus status from the catalog of TCR beta chain sequences. In a later analysis, V and J genes were assigned by comparing TCR nucleotide sequences against IMGT/GENE-DB human TR gene sequences. In a later analysis, CDR3 sequences and most-parsimonious VDJ recombination scenarios were assigned using the TCRdist pipeline. In a later analysis, every TCR beta chain was defined by the combination of its CDR3 amino acid sequence and its V-gene family, and reads without a unique V-gene family were dropped. A later analysis removed 500 to 600 highly shared, low-generation-probability nucleotide sequences to deal with suspected cross-contamination and a sequencing artifact. For each public chain, a later analysis derived a clonal expansion index from normalized ranks of inferred template counts within each repertoire. Generation probabilities in a later analysis came from a VDJ recombination model fitted to out-of-frame rearrangements, and those results were checked against IGoR. A later analysis scored TCR-TCR, TCR-HLA and TCR-CMV co-occurrence with hypergeometric tests, applying a repertoire-size bias correction to TCR pairs. To estimate false discovery rates, a later analysis permuted the HLA or CMV assignments 20 times. In a later analysis, co-occurring TCRs were grouped using DBSCAN, with TCRdist sequence similarity added in when clustering inside HLA-allele-positive subsets. Repertoires with fewer than 30,000 or more than 120,000 public chains, plus five repertoires with anomalous nucleotide sharing, were excluded from co-occurrence clustering. TCRdb's version of the immuneACCESS table is confined to in-frame rearrangements and falls short of the full clone set. An unresolved V gene accounts for under half of the shortfall where checked; the remainder is of unknown origin. Clone size and V and J calls were adopted from that table, with D and trimming inferred from the DNA. The sample table contains 99,000 or so clones; only one count was recorded for more than 60% of them. The ten top clones hold about 5% of the sample.

These data are taken from a study of cytomegalovirus exposure and HLA in healthy donors (dated by TCRdb to about 2017). At the level of the whole study: In an earlier analysis of 587 of the donors, roughly 300 Gb of sequence data and approximately 120 million unique TCR beta sequences from about 179 million T cells were reported. In a later genetic analysis, genome-wide SNP genotypes for 398 of the 666 donors were used, and that subset was treated as a discovery cohort. The study used immunosequencing to profile the T cell repertoires of about 670 subjects and linked those repertoires to cytomegalovirus serostatus. The genetic ancestry cluster associated with self-reported Caucasian donors included 81% of the 398 genotyped donors. The study aimed to test whether signatures of past pathogen exposure could be identified by cataloging public T cell receptors. Besides the first cohort of hundreds of subjects, a separate validation cohort made up of 90 to 150 different subjects was used. Alongside the repertoire data, information on donor age, sex, ethnicity and CMV serostatus was compiled. On average, roughly 250,000 unique TCR beta nucleotide sequences were sequenced per donor among some 420 genotyped donors of the cohort, with roughly 18% of those sequences being non-productive. Roughly five DR-DQ haplotypes were handled as single units for association and clustering because linkage in the cohort was strong. Both class I and class II loci were covered by HLA typing, at four-digit resolution. To predict cytomegalovirus infection status, the study brought together high-throughput TCR immunosequencing, statistical association of individual TCRs with disease status, and machine learning. Rather than using new phenotypic data, the later analysis identified candidate immune exposures from TCR beta sequences and from how often those sequences occurred across donors. An earlier analysis of several hundred of the donors applied high-throughput TCR beta sequencing to assess whether each TCR beta V gene segment acted as functional or pseudogenic. In a later analysis, previously published TCR beta repertoires from 550 to 750 donors were re-analyzed and high-resolution HLA genotyping was added so that TCR occurrence patterns could be studied. All discovery cohort repertoires had been generated using a single sequencing platform. Typing coverage differed by locus: A, B, C, DRB1 and DQB1 were typed in about 629-640 donors, DQA1 in roughly 510, DPA1 in 600 to 610, and DPB1 in 450 to 480. Roughly 290 gigabases of sequencing data and around 85 million unique TCR sequences made up an early release that covered about 640 HLA-typed donors.

The junction carries 17 bases between V and J, which are trimmed by 4 bases and 7 bases respectively. The CDR3 measures 14 amino acids from cysteine to phenylalanine. The DNA shown is the 42-base CDR3, in frame from base 1. According to the germline V gene, CDR1 reads SGHDN and CDR2 reads FVKESK. Overall study results and their limits: Assigning TCR associations to individual alleles was difficult when HLA alleles, especially DR and DQ, strongly co-occurred. Roughly uniform sequencing depth across donors was assumed in presence/absence analyses, although this assumption may not hold. Several of the top co-occurrence clusters appeared to be linked to parvovirus B19, influenza, CMV and Epstein-Barr virus, according to a later analysis. In an earlier analysis of about 600 of the donors, most TCR beta V segments appeared in productive rearrangements about 87% or about 30% of the time, broadly matching IMGT annotations. According to the authors, the approach could potentially be generalized to other disease states and immunological phenotypes. Specific HLA alleles were associated with 15,000 to 20,000 TCR beta sequences at a false discovery rate of 0.05 in a later analysis. Because counts were too low, 15 or so rarely observed V segments, including chromosome 9 orphons, were excluded from the earlier analysis of 587 of the donors. A further reported finding was that TCR beta sequences accurately predicted the HLA-A and HLA-B alleles for most subjects in the first cohort. Some IMGT-functional V segments, including TRBV6-2 and TRBV6-3, could not be distinguished by the 87-base-pair reads and were therefore excluded. In a later analysis, TCR association rates were found to vary across HLA loci, with the most associated TCRs seen for DRB1 alleles and the fewest for HLA-C alleles. Immune exposure information for the cohort was limited to CMV serostatus. Compared with the approximately 600-donor mean, donors in an Asian-associated ancestry cluster had fewer N-insertions in productive TCRs, according to a later genetic analysis. In vitro tests confirmed that a few of the cytomegalovirus-associated TCR beta chains recognize cytomegalovirus antigens. A later genetic analysis associated a missense DCLRE1C variant with V-gene and J-gene trimming of TCR beta chains, and an independent cohort replicated the association. Correlated functional status among segregating V segments might reflect linkage disequilibrium, but an unknown experimental factor could not be ruled out. In this cohort, only TCR beta chains were sequenced, and detectable features were limited by the absence of alpha or paired-chain data. According to a later analysis, most CMV-associated TCR beta chains appeared to be HLA-restricted, and the HLA associations seemed to be driven largely by CMV exposure. In both the original and validation cohorts, the classifier was reported to diagnose cytomegalovirus status with high specificity and sensitivity. A total of 150 or so TCR beta chains were listed by the study as associated with cytomegalovirus. Compared with equally common non-associated chains, HLA-associated TCR beta chains in a later analysis were more clonally expanded and had lower generation probabilities. Because some donors lacked HLA typing at each locus, the association tests relied only on the typed subset. A cluster of highly shared sequence variants was judged likely to represent a technical artifact of the sequencing pipeline. While some public TCRs were present in many individuals, most TCR sequences turned up only very rarely across donors.

The sequencing input was PBMCs. The TCR sequence derives from a male donor in good health and CMV-seronegative. The rearrangement joined TRBV14 to TRBJ2-7; the D region possibly corresponds to TRBD2 (6 bases align). The bases read TGTGCCAGCAGCCTAGTTAGCGGCTTCGGTGAGCAGTACTTC. Translated, it gives CASSLVSGFGEQYF. The variable domain in full, with residues beyond the CDR3 obtained from the reference TRBV14 and TRBJ2-7 genes, is EAGVTQFPSHSVIEKGQTVTLRCDPISGHDNLYWYRRVMGKEIKFLLHFVKESKQDESGMPNNRFLAERTGGTYSTLKVQPAELEDSGVYFCASSLVSGFGEQYFGPGTRLTVT.